This T cell receptor beta chain was sequenced for a study of blood T cell repertoires in COVID-19. Study summary: Collection of acute and convalescent COVID-19 samples took place in the United States, Italy and Spain.

Generated by immunoSEQ multiplex PCR, the TCRdb table keeps only in-frame clones and is missing some. The table lists about 220,000 clones, around 83% of them singletons, with 1.3% in the top ten. The study drew participants aged about 18 to 95 years from some 25 US areas. Participant-reported clinical history was the basis for cohort assignment. The V and J ends lost 0 bases and 7 bases respectively, with 12 bases between them. The CDR3 consists of 14 residues. CDR1 is LGHDT, CDR2 YNNKEL, per germline (reference sequence). The chain recombines TRBV3-1 (or the pseudogene TRBV3-2) with TRBJ1-2, with D unresolved. The TCR sequence derives from a middle-aged woman with acute COVID-19. The specimen sequenced was PBMCs or T cells enriched from blood (not recorded which). In nucleotides, the CDR3 is TGTGCCAGCAGCCAAGATTATAGGGAGGCTGGCTACACCTTC. Protein sequence: CASSQDYREAGYTF.